This record covers a single T cell receptor (beta chain). The antigen is not known. This CDR3 spans 17 amino acids. The junction had 6 bases not matched to a gene; V was cut back by 5 bases and J by 1 base. Germline-derived CDR1 and CDR2 are SGHNT and YENEEA. What the library attached to individual cDNA molecules were unique molecular identifiers. TCRdb re-analysed the RACE reads in MiXCR, keeping a single row per CDR3 protein. The sample carries more than 95,000 distinct CDR3 sequences, 9.5% to 13% recorded once. Time point noted: patch test 1, 2 weeks after DPC sensitization. The treatment here: therapeutic diphenylcyclopropenone sensitization with weekly scalp DPC. Alopecia patients, 18 to 70 years old and DPC-suitable, served as donors. The data are from a study of human T cells and chemical hapten exposure. Turning to the study itself: In the sensitization step, 2% DPC was placed on about 2 cm by about 2 cm of upper inner arm skin. Notes on the study in general: Expanded TCR sets contained significantly more large CDR3 similarity clusters than controls.

This receptor was obtained from a woman aged 45-59 years with alopecia areata. Some clones in this sample may be carry-over from other donors' samples. The material sequenced was whole blood, taken in connection with sensitization to the hapten diphenylcyclopropenone (DPC). The chain joins TRBV11-3 to TRBJ2-5; 14 bases agree with TRBD2. The CDR3 bases are TGTGCCAGCAGCCAGGGACTAGCGGGGGCAGGCCAAGAGACCCAGTACTTC. It is translated as CASSQGLAGAGQETQYF. Filled out from reference TRBV11-3 and TRBJ2-5, the complete variable domain reads EAGVVQSPRYKIIEKKQPVAFWCNPISGHNTLYWYLQNLGQGPELLIRYENEEAVDDSQLPKDRFSAERLKGVDSTLKIQPAELGDSAVYLCASSQGLAGAGQETQYFGPGTRLLVL.